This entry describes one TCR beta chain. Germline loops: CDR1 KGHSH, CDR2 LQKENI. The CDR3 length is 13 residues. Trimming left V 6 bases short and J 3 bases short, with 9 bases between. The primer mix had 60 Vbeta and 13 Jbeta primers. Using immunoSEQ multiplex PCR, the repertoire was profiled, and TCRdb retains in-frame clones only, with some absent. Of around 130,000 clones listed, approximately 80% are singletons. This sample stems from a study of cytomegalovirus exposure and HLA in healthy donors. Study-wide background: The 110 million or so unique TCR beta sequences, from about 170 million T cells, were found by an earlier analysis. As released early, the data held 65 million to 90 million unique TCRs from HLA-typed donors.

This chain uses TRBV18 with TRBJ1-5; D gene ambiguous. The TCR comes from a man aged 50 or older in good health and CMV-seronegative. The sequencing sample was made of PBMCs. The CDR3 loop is CASSHLDNQPQHF. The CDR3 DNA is TGTGCCAGCTCGCACCTAGACAATCAGCCCCAGCATTTT.